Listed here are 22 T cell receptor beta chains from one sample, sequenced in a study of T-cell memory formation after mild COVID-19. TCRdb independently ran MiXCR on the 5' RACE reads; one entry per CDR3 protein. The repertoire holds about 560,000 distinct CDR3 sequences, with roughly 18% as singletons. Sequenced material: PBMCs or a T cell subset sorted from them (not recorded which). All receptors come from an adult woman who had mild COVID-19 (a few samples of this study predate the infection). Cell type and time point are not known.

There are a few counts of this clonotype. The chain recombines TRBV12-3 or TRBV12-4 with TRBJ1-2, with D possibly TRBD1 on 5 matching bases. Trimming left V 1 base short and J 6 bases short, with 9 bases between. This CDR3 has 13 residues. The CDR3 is CASSLEGTDGYTF. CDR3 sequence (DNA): TGTGCCAGCAGTTTAGAGGGGACGGATGGCTACACCTTC.

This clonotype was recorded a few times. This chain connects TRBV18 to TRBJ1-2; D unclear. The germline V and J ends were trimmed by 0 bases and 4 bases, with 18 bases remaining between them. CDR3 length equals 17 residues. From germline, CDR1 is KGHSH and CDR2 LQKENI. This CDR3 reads CASSPPGRATAGYGYTF. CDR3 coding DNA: TGTGCCAGCTCACCACCGGGGAGAGCTACGGCGGGCTATGGCTACACCTTC.

The CDR3 region is CASSSGLWNTEAFF. The CDR3 bases are TGTGCCAGCAGTTCGGGGCTGTGGAACACTGAAGCTTTCTTT. The chain has TRBV12-3 or TRBV12-4 and TRBJ1-1, with D perhaps matching TRBD1 (5 bases). V lost 4 bases to trimming and J lost 1 base, with 10 bases between them. The CDR3 contains 14 residues.

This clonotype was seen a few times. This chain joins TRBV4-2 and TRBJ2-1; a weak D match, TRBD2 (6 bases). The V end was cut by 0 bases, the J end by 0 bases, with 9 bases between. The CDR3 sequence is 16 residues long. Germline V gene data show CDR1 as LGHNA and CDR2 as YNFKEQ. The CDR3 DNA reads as TGTGCCAGCAGCCAAGATGGGCGGGACTCCTACAATGAGCAGTTCTTC. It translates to CASSQDGRDSYNEQFF.

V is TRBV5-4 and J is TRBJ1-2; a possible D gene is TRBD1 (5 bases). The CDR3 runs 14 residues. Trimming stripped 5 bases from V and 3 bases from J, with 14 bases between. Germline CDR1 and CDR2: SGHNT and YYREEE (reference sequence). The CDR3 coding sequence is TGTGCCAGCAGGGCGATGGGGGTTCACTATGGCTACACCTTC. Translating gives CASRAMGVHYGYTF.

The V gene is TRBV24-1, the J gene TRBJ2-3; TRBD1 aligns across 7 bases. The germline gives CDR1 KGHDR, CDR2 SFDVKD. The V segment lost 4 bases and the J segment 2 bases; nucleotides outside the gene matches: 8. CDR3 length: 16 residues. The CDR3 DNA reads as TGTGCCACCAGTGACCCCCGGACAGGACTCACAGATACGCAGTATTTT. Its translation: CATSDPRTGLTDTQYF.

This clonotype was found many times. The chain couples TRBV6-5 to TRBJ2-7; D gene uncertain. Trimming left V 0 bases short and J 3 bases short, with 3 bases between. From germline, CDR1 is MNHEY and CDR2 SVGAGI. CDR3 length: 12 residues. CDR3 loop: CASSYSRYEQYF. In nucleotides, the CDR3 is TGTGCCAGCAGTTACTCGCGCTACGAGCAGTACTTC.

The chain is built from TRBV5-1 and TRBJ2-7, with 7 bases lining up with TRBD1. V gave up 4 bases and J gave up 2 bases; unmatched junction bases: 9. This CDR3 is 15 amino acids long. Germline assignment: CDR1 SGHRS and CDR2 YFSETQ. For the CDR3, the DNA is TGCGCCAGCAGCCGACTCGGACAGGTCCCCTACGAGCAGTACTTC. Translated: CASSRLGQVPYEQYF.

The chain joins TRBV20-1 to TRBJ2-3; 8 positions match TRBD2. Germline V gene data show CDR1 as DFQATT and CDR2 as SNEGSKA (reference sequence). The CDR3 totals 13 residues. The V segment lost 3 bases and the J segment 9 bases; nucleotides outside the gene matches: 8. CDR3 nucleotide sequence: TGCAGTGCTAGGCACGGGAGGGCCGACACGCAGTATTTT. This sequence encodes CSARHGRADTQYF.

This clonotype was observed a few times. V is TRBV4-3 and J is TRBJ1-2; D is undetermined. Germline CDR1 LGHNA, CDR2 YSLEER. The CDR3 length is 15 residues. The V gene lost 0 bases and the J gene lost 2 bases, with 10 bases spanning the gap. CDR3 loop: CASSQDIARNYGYTF. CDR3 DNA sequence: TGCGCCAGCAGCCAAGATATAGCCAGAAACTATGGCTACACCTTC.

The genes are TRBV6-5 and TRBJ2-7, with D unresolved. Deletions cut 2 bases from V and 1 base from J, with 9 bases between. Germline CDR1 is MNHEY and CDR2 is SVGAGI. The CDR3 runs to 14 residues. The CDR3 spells CASSYSHGSYEQYF. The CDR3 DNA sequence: TGTGCCAGCAGTTACAGTCACGGGTCCTACGAGCAGTACTTC.

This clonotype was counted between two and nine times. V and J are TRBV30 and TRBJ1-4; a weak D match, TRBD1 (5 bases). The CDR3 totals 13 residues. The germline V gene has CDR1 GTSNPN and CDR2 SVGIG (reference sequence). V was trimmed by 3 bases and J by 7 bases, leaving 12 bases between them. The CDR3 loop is CAWSRRQGEKLFF. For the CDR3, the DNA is TGTGCCTGGAGCCGGAGGCAGGGTGAAAAACTGTTTTTT.

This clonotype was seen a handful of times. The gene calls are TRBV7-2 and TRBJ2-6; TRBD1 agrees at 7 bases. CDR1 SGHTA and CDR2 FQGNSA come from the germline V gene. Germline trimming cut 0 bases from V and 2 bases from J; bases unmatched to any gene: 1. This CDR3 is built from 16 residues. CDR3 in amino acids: CASSLADRAGANVLTF. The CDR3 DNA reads TGTGCCAGCAGCTTAGCCGACAGGGCTGGGGCCAACGTCCTGACTTTC.

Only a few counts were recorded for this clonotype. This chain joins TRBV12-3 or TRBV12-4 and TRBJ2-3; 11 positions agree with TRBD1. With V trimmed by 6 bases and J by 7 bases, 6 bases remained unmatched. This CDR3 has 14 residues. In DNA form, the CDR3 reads TGTGCCAGCAGCCTGTGGGACAGGGGGTATACGCAGTATTTT. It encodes CASSLWDRGYTQYF.

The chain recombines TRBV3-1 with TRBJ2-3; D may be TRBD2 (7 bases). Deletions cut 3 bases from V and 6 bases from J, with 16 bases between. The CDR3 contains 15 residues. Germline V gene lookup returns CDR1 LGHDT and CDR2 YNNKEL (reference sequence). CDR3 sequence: CASSQLGGAVDTQYF. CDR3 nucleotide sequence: TGTGCCAGCAGCCAGCTAGGGGGGGCAGTCGATACGCAGTATTTT.

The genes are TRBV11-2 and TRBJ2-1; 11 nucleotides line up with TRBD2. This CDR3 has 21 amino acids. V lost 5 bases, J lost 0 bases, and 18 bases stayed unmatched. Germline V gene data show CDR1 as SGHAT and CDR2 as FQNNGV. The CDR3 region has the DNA TGTGCCAGCAGCAGGGGAGCAGGGCTAGCGGGAGGACAAAGCTCCTACAATGAGCAGTTCTTC. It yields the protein CASSRGAGLAGGQSSYNEQFF.

CDR3 sequence: CASSLAYVRGETQYF. Here the CDR3 DNA reads TGCGCCAGCAGCTTGGCCTACGTCAGGGGAGAGACCCAGTACTTC. The rearrangement joins TRBV5-1 to TRBJ2-5, with D perhaps TRBD1 (6 bases). The germline gives CDR1 SGHRS, CDR2 YFSETQ. V dropped 0 bases and J dropped 4 bases, with 13 bases sitting between them. CDR3 length equals 15 residues.

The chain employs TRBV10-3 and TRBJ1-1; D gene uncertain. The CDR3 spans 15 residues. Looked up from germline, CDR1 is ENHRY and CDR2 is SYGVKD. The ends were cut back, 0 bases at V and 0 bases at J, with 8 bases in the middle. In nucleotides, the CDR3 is TGTGCCATCAGTGAGTCAGTAAGGGTGAACACTGAAGCTTTCTTT. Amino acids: CAISESVRVNTEAFF.

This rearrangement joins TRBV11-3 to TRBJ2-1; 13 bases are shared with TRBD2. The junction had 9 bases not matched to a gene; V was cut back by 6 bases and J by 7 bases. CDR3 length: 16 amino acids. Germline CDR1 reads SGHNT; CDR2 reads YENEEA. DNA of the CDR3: TGTGCCAGCAGTTCCCGGACTAGCGGGAGTGAGAATGAGCAGTTCTTC. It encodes CASSSRTSGSENEQFF.

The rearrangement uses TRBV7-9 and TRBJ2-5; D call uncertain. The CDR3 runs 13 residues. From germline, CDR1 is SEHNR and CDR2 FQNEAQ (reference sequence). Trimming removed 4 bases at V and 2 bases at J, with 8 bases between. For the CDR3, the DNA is TGTGCCAGCAGCTGGCCCTGGCAAGAGACCCAGTACTTC. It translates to CASSWPWQETQYF.

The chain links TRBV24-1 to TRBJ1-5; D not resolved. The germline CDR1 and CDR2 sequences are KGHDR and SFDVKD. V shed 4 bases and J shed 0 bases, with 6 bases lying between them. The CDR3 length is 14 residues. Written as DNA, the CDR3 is TGTGCCACCAGTGACCGCTATAGCAATCAGCCCCAGCATTTT. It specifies CATSDRYSNQPQHF.

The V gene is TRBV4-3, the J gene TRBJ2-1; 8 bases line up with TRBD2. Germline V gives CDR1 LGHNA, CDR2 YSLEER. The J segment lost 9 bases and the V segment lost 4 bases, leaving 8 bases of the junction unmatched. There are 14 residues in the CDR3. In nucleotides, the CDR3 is TGCGCCAGCAGCCTAGAAGCGGGAGTGGTTGAGCAGTTCTTC. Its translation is CASSLEAGVVEQFF.